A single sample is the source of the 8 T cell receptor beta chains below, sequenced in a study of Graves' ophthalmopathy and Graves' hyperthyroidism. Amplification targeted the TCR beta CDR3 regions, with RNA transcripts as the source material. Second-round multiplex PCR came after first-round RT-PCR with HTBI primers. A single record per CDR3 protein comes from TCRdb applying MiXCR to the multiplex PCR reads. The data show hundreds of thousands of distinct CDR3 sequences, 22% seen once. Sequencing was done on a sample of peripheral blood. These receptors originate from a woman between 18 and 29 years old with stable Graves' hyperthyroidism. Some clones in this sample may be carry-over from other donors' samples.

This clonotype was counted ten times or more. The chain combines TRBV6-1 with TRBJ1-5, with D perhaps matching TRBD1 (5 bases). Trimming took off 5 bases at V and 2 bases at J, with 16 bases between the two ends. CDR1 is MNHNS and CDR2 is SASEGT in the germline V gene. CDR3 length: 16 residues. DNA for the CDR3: TGTGCCAGCAGTCCGCTCCCTGGGGGAGGCAATCAGCCCCAGCATTTT. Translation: CASSPLPGGGNQPQHF.

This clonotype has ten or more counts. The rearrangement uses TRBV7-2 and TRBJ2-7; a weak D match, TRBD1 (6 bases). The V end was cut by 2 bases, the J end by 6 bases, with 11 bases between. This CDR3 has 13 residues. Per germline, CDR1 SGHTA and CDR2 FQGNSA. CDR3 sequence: CASSLLDSTEQYF. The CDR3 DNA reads TGTGCCAGCAGCTTACTGGACAGCACCGAGCAGTACTTC. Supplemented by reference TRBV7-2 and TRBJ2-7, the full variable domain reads GAGVSQSPSNKVTEKGKDVELRCDPISGHTALYWYRQSLGQGLEFLIYFQGNSAPDKSGLPSDRFSAERTGGSVSTLTIQRTQQEDSAVYLCASSLLDSTEQYFGPGTRLTVT.

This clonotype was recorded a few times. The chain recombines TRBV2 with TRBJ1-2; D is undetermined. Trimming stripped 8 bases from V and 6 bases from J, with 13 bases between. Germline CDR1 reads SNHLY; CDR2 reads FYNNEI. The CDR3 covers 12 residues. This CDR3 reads CASGWFGDGYTF. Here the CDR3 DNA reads TGTGCCAGCGGATGGTTTGGGGATGGCTACACCTTC.

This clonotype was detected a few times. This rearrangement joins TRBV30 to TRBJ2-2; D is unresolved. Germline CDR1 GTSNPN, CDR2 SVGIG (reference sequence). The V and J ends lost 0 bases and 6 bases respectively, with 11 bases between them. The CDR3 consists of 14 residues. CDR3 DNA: TGTGCCTGGAGTGTATTGGATCGAGCCGGGGAGCTGTTTTTT. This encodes CAWSVLDRAGELFF.

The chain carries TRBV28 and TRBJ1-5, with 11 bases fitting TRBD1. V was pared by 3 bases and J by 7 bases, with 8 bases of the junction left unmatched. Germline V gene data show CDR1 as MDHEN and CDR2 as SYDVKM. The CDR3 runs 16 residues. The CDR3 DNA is TGTGCCAGCAGTTTCGGAATCGGGACAGGGGGGCAGCCCCAGCATTTT. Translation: CASSFGIGTGGQPQHF. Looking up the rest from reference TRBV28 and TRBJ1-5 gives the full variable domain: DVKVTQSSRYLVKRTGEKVFLECVQDMDHENMFWYRQDPGLGLRLIYFSYDVKMKEKGDIPEGYSVSREKKERFSLILESASTNQTSMYLCASSFGIGTGGQPQHFGDGTRLSIL.

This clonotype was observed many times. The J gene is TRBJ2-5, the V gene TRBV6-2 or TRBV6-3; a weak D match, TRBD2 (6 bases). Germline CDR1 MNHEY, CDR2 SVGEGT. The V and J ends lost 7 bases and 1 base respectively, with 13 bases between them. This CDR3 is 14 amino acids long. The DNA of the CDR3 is TGTGCCAGCAATCTCATGGGACTCCAAGAGACCCAGTACTTC. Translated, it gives CASNLMGLQETQYF.

The chain's CDR3 is CASSYQGGTKNIQYF. In DNA form, the CDR3 reads TGTGCCAGCAGTTACCAAGGGGGAACCAAAAACATTCAGTACTTC. The chain couples TRBV6-5 to TRBJ2-4, with D possibly matching TRBD1 (6 bases). The germline V gene has CDR1 MNHEY and CDR2 SVGAGI. This CDR3 has 15 residues. V was cut by 2 bases and J by 2 bases, with 10 bases left in between.

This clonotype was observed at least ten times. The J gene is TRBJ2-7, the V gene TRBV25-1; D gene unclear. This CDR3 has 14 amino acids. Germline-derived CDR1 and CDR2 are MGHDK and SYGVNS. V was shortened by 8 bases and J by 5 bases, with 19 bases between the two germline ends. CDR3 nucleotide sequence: TGTGCCAGCTCCCTAGGGTGGGGTTCAGACGAGCAGTACTTC. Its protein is CASSLGWGSDEQYF.